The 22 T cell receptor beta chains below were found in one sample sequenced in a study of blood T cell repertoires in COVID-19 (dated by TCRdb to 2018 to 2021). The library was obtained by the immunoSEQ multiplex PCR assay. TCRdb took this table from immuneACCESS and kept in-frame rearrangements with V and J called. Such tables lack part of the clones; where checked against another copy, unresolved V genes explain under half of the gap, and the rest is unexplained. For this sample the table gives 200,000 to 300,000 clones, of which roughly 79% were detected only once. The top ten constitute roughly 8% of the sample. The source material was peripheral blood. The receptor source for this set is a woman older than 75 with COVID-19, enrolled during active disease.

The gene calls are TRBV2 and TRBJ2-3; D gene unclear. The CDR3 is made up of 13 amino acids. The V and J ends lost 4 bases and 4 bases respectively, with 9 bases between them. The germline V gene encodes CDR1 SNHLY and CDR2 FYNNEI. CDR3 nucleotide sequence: TGTGCCAGCAGTGCAATGAGCGCAGATACGCAGTATTTT. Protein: CASSAMSADTQYF.

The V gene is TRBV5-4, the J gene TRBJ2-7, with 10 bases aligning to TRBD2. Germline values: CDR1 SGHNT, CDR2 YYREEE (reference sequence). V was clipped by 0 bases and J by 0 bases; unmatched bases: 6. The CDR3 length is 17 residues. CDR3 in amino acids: CASSLGGLAGASYEQYF. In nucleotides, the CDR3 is TGTGCCAGCAGCTTGGGGGGTCTAGCGGGAGCCTCCTACGAGCAGTACTTC.

The CDR3 here is CASSPEGLGNTIYF. The CDR3 region has the DNA TGTGCCAGCTCACCGGAGGGTTTGGGAAACACCATATATTTT. The chain recombines TRBV18 with TRBJ1-3; D is uncertain. Trimming took 3 bases from V and 4 from J, leaving 10 bases between them. The CDR3 has 14 residues. Germline V CDR1 and CDR2: KGHSH, LQKENI.

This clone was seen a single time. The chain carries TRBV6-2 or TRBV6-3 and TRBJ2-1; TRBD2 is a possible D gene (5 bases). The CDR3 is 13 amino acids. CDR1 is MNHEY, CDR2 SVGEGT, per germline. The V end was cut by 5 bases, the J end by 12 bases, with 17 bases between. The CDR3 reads CASSQSGSRGQFF. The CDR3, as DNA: TGTGCCAGCAGTCAGTCGGGATCTCGTGGGCAGTTCTTC.

The CDR3 loop reads CASSHQFLNTEAFF. Here the CDR3 DNA reads TGTGCCAGTAGTCACCAGTTTTTGAACACTGAAGCTTTCTTT. The chain employs TRBV19 and TRBJ1-1; D unclear. The V gene's germline CDR1 is LNHDA and CDR2 SQIVND (reference sequence). V gave up 5 bases and J gave up 0 bases, with 10 bases separating them. The CDR3 consists of 14 residues.

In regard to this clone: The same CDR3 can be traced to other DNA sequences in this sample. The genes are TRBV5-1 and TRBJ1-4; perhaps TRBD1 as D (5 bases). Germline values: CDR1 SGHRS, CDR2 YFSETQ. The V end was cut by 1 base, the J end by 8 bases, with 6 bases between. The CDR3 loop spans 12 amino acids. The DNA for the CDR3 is TGCGCCAGCAGCTTGACAGGCGAAAAACTGTTTTTT. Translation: CASSLTGEKLFF.

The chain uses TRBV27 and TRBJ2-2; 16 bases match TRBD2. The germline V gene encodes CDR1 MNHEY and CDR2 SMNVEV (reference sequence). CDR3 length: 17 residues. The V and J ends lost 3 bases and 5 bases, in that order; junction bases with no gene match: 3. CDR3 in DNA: TGTGCCAGCAGTTTCCTGGGACTAGCGGGAGGGACCGGGGAGCTGTTTTTT. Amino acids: CASSFLGLAGGTGELFF.

The CDR3 loop reads CASSSLAGAHTEAFF. The CDR3 nucleotides read TGTGCCAGCAGCTCTCTGGCAGGGGCGCACACTGAAGCTTTCTTT. V and J are TRBV9 and TRBJ1-1; weak D call: TRBD1 (6 bases). The CDR3 runs to 15 residues. V was trimmed by 4 bases and J by 3 bases, leaving 16 bases between them. Germline CDR1 SGDLS, CDR2 YYNGEE.

In nucleotides, the CDR3 is TGTGCCAGCAGCGTCGGACTAGCGAGGACTGAGCAGTTCTTC. Its translation: CASSVGLARTEQFF. The rearrangement uses TRBV9 and TRBJ2-1; TRBD2 matches at 9 bases. The CDR3 has 14 amino acids. Germline V gene sequence: CDR1 SGDLS, CDR2 YYNGEE. J lost 9 bases, V lost 2 bases, and 6 bases had no gene match.

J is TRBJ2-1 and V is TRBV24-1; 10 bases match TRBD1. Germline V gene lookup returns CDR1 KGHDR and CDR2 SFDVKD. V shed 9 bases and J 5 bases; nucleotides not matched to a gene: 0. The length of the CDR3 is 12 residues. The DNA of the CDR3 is TGTGCCACCGGACAGGGGGACAATGAGCAGTTCTTC. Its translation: CATGQGDNEQFF.

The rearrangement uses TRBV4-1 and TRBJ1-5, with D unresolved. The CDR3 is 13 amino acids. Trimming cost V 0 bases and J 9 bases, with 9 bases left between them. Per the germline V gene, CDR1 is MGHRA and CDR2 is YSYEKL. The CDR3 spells CASSQDLRRPQHF. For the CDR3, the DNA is TGCGCCAGCAGCCAAGATTTAAGGAGGCCCCAGCATTTT.

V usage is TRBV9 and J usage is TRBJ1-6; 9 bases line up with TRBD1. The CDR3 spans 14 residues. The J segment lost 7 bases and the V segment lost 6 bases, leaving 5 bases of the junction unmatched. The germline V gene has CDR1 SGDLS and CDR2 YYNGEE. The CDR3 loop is CASTRDRVNSPLHF. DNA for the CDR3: TGTGCCAGCACTCGGGACAGGGTAAATTCACCCCTCCACTTT.

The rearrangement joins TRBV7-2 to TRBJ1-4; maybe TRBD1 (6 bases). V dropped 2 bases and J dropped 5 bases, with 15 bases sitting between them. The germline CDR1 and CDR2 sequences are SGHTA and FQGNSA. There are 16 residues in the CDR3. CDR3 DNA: TGTGCCAGCAGCTTAAGGCAGCTCGGGACAAATGAAAAACTGTTTTTT. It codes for CASSLRQLGTNEKLFF.

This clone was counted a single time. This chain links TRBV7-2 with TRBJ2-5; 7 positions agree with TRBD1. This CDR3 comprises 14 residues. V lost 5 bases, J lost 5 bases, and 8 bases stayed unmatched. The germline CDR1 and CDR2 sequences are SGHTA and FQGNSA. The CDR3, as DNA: TGTGCCAGCAGCCCGACAGGGTTCGGGGAGACCCAGTACTTC. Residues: CASSPTGFGETQYF.

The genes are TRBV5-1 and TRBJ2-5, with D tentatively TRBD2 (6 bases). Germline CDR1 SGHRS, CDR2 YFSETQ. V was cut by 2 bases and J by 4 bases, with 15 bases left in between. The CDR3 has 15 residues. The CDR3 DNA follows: TGCGCCAGCAGCTTTGGGGACTCCAGGGTAGAGACCCAGTACTTC. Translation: CASSFGDSRVETQYF.

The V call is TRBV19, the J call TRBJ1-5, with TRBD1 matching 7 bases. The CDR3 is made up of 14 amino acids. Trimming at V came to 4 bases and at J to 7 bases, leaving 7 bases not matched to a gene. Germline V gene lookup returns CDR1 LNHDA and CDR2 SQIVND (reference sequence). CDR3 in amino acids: CASSTRQGGQPQHF. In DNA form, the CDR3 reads TGTGCCAGTAGTACGCGACAGGGAGGACAGCCCCAGCATTTT.

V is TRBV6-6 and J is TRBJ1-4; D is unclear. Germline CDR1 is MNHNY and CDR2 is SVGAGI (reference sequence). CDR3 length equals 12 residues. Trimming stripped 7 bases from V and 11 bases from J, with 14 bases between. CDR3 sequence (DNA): TGTGCCAGCATAAACGGGTTGCAGAAACTGTTTTTT. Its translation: CASINGLQKLFF.

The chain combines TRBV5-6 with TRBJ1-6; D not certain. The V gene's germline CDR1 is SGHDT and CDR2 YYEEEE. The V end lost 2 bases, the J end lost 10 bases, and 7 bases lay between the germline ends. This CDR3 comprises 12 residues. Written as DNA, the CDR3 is TGTGCCAGCAGCTTATATGAGTCACCCCTCCACTTT. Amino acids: CASSLYESPLHF.

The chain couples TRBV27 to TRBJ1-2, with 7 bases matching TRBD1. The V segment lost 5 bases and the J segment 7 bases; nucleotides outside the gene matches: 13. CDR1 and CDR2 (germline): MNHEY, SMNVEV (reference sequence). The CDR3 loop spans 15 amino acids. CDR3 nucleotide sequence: TGTGCCAGCAGTCCCTCGACAGGGATCGGTTCTGGCTACACCTTC. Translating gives CASSPSTGIGSGYTF.

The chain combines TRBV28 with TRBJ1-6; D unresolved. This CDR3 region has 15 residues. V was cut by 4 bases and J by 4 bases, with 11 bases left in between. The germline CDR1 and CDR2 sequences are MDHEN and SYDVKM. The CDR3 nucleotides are TGTGCCAGCAGTTCGCAGACATCTTATAATTCACCCCTCCACTTT. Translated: CASSSQTSYNSPLHF.

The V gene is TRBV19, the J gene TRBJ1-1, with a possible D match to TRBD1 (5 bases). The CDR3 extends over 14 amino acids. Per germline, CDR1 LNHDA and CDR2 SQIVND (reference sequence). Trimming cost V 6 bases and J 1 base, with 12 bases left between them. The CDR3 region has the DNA TGTGCCAGTAGCCCCGAGGACACGAACACTGAAGCTTTCTTT. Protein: CASSPEDTNTEAFF.

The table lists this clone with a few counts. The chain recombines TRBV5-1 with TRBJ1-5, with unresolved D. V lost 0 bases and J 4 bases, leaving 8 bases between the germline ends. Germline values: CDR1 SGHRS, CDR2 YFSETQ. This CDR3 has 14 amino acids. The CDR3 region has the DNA TGCGCCAGCAGCTTGGACAGCCGGAATCAGCCCCAGCATTTT. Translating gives CASSLDSRNQPQHF.